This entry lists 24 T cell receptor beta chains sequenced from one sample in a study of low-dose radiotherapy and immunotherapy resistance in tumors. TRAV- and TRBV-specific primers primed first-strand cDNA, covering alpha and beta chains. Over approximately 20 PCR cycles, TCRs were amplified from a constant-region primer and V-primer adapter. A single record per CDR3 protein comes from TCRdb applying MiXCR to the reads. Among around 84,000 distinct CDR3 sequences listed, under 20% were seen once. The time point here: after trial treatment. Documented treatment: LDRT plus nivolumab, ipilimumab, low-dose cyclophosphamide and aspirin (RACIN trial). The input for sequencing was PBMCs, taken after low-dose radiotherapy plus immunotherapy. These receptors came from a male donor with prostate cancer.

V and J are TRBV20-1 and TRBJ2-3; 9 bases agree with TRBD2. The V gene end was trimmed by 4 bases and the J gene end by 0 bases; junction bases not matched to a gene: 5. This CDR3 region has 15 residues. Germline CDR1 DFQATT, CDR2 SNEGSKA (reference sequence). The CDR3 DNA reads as TGCAGTGCTACCAGGGGACTAGCTAGCACAGATACGCAGTATTTT. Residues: CSATRGLASTDTQYF.

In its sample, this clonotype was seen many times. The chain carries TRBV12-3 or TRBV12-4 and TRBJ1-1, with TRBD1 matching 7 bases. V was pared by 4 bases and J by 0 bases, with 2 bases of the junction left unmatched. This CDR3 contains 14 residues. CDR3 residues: CASSWGQMNTEAFF. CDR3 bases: TGTGCCAGCAGTTGGGGACAGATGAACACTGAAGCTTTCTTT.

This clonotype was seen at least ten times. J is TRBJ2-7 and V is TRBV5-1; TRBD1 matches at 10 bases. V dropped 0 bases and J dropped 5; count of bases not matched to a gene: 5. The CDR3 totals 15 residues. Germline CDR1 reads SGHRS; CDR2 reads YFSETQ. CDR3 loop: CASSLEGQGSNEQYF. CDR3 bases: TGCGCCAGCAGCTTGGAGGGACAGGGGTCGAACGAGCAGTACTTC.

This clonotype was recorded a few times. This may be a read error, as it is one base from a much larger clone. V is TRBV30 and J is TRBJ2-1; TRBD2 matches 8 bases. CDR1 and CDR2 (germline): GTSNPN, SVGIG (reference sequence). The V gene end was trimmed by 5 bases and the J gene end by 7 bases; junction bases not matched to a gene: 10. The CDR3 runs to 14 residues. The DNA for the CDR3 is TGTGCCTGGGGACGAGCGGGAGTCCCGAATGAGCAGTTCTTC. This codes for CAWGRAGVPNEQFF. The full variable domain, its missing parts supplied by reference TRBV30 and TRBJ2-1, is SQTIHQWPATLVQPVGSPLSLECTVEGTSNPNLYWYRQAAGRGLQLLFYSVGIGQISSEVPQNLSASRPQDRQFILSSKKLLLSDSGFYLCAWGRAGVPNEQFFGPGTRLTVL.

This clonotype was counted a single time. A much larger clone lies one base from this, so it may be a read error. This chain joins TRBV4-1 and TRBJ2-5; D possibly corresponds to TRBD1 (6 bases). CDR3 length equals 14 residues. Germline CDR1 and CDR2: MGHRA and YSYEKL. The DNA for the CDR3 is TGCGCCTGCAGCCAAGAACAGGGAATGGAGACCCAGTACTTC. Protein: CACSQEQGMETQYF.

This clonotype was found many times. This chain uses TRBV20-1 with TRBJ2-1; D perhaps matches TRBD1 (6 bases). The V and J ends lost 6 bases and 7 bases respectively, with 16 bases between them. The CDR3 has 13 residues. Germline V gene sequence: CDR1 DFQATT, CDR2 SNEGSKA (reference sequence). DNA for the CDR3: TGCAGTGCGTTGGCGCGCACAGGGAATGAGCAGTTCTTC. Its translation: CSALARTGNEQFF.

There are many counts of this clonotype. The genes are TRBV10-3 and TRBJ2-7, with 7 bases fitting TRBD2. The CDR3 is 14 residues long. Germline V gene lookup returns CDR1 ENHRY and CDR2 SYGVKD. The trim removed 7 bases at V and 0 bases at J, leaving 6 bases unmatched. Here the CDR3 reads CAIKERESSYEQYF. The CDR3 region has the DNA TGTGCCATCAAGGAGCGGGAAAGCTCCTACGAGCAGTACTTC.

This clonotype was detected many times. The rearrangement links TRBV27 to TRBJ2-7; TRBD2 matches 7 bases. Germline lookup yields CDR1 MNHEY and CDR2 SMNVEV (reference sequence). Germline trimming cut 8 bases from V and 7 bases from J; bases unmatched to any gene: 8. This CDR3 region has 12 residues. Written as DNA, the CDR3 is TGTGCCAGCGGCAGGATGGGGGGGGAGCAGTACTTC. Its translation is CASGRMGGEQYF.

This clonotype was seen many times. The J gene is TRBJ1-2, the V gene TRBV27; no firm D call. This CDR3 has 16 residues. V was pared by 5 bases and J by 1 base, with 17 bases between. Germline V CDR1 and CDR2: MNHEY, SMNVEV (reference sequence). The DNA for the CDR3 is TGTGCCAGCAGTCCCCCTATGGGCAGAATTAACTATGGCTACACCTTC. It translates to CASSPPMGRINYGYTF.

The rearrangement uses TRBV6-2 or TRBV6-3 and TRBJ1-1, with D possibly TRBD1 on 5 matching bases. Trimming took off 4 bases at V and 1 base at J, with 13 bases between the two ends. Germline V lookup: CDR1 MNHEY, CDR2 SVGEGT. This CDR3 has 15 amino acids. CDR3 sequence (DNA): TGTGCCAGCAGTTCGGAACCTCAGGGGAACACTGAAGCTTTCTTT. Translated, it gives CASSSEPQGNTEAFF.

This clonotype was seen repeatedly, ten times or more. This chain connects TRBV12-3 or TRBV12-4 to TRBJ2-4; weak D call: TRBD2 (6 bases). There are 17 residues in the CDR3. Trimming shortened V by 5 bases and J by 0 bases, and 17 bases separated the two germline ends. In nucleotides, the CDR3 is TGTGCCAGCAGTCGACTGGAGGGAATTCTAGCCAAAAACATTCAGTACTTC. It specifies CASSRLEGILAKNIQYF.

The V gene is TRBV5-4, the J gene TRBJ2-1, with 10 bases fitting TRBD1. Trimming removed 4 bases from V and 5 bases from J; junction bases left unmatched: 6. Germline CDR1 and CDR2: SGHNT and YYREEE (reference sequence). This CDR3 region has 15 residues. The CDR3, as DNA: TGTGCCAGCAGCCAGGGGACAGGGGCCCACAATGAGCAGTTCTTC. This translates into CASSQGTGAHNEQFF.

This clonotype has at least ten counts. The CDR3 here is CASSRDQGIYEQYF. DNA for the CDR3: TGTGCCAGCAGCCGAGACCAGGGGATCTACGAGCAGTACTTC. The chain links TRBV6-2 or TRBV6-3 to TRBJ2-7; possible D gene TRBD1, 6 bases. CDR1 is MNHEY, CDR2 SVGEGT, per germline. V lost 6 bases, J lost 3 bases, and 15 bases lay in between. The CDR3 runs 14 residues.

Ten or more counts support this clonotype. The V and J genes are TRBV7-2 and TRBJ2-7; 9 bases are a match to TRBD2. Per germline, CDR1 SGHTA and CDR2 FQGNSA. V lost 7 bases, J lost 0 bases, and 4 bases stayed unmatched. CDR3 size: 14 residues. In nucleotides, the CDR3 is TGTGCCAGCAAGCGCGGGAGGGCCTCCTACGAGCAGTACTTC. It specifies CASKRGRASYEQYF.

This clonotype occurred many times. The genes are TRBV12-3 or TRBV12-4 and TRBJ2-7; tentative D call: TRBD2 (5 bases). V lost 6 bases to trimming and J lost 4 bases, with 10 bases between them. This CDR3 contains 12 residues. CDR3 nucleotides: TGTGCCAGCAGCCCGGACTTTTACGAGCAGTACTTC. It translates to CASSPDFYEQYF.

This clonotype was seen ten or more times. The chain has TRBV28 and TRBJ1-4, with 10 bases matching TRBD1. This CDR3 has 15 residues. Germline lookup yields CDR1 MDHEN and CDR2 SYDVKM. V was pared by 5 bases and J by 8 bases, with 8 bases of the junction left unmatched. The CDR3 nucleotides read TGTGCCAGCAGTCGCCCGGGACAGGGGAACGAAAAACTGTTTTTT. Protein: CASSRPGQGNEKLFF.

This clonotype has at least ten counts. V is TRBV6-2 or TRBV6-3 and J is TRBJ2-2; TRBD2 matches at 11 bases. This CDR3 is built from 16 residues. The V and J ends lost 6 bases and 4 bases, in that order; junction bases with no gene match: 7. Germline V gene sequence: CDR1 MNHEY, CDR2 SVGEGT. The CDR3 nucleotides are TGTGCCAGCAGACTAGCGGGAGTTACAGGCACCGGGGAGCTGTTTTTT. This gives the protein CASRLAGVTGTGELFF.

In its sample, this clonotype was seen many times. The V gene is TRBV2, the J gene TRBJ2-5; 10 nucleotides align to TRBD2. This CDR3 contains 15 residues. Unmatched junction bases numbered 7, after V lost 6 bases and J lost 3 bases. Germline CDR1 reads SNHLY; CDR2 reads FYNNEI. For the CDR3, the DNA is TGTGCCAGCAGGGCAGAACTAGCGGGAAAAGAGACCCAGTACTTC. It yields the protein CASRAELAGKETQYF.

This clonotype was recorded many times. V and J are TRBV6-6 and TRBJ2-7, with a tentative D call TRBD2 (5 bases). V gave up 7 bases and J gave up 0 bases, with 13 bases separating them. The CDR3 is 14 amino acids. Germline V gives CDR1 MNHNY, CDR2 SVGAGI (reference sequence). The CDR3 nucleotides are TGTGCCAGCACCTTAGGGAGTGACTCCTACGAGCAGTACTTC. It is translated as CASTLGSDSYEQYF.

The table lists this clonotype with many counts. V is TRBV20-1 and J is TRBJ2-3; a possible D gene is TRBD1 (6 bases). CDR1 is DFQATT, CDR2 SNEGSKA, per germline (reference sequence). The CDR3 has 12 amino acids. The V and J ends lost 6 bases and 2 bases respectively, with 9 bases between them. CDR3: CSARTDTDTQYF. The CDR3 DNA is TGCAGTGCCCGGACAGACACAGATACGCAGTATTTT.

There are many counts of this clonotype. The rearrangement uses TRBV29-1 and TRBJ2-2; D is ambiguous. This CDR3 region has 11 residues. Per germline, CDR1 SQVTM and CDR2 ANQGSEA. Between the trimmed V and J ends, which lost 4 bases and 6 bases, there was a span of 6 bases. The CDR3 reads CSVGASGELFF. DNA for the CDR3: TGCAGCGTTGGGGCTTCCGGGGAGCTGTTTTTT.

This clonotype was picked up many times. The CDR3 coding sequence is TGTGCCAGCAGCCACGGAAGGCTAGCGGGAGGGCCAGAGCAGTTCTTC. It codes for CASSHGRLAGGPEQFF. The V and J genes are TRBV14 and TRBJ2-1; TRBD2 matches 12 bases. This CDR3 spans 16 amino acids. V lost 3 bases, J lost 10 bases, and 10 bases stayed unmatched. Germline V lookup: CDR1 SGHDN, CDR2 FVKESK. Drawing the rest from reference TRBV14 and TRBJ2-1, the complete variable domain is EAGVTQFPSHSVIEKGQTVTLRCDPISGHDNLYWYRRVMGKEIKFLLHFVKESKQDESGMPNNRFLAERTGGTYSTLKVQPAELEDSGVYFCASSHGRLAGGPEQFFGPGTRLTVL.

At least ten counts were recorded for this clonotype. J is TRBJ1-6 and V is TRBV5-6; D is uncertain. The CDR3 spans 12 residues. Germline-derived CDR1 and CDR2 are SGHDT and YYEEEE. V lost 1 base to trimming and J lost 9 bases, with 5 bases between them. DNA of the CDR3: TGTGCCAGCAGCTTGTGGAGTTCACCCCTCCACTTT. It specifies CASSLWSSPLHF.

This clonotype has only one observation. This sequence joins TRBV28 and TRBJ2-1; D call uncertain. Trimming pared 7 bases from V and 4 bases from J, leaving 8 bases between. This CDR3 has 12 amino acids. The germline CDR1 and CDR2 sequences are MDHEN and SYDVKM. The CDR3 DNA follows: TGTGCCAGCACCAAAGATTACAATGAGCAGTTCTTC. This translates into CASTKDYNEQFF.